These T cell receptor beta chains were read from a single sample in a study of T-cell memory formation after mild COVID-19. Via MiXCR, TCRdb re-called the 5' RACE reads, giving one row per CDR3 protein. There are about 340,000 distinct CDR3 sequences in the sample; more than 20% occur only once, and approximately 22% lies in the top ten. Material: PBMCs or a T cell subset sorted from them (not recorded which). Every receptor here comes from a man between 18 and 35 years old who had mild COVID-19 (a few samples of this study predate the infection). Cell type and time point are not known. Each CDR3 is given with its conserved first and last residue. The D gene is left open where the match is weak. Size values are once, few and many counts, or a class for expanded clones, and some rows have none.

CDR3 protein,CDR3 DNA,clone size,J gene,V gene,D gene
CAIAEGTGANVLTF,TGTGCCATCGCGGAGGGCACTGGGGCCAACGTCCTGACTTTC,few,TRBJ2-6,TRBV10-3,NA
CASRTDGYAGELFF,TGTGCCAGCAGAACGGACGGGTACGCCGGGGAGCTGTTTTTT,NA,TRBJ2-2,TRBV28,NA
CASSEGQGFYEQYF,TGTGCCAGCAGTGAAGGACAGGGTTTCTACGAGCAGTACTTC,NA,TRBJ2-7,TRBV25-1,TRBD1
CASRFWTGYNSPLHF,TGTGCCAGCAGGTTTTGGACAGGGTATAATTCACCCCTCCACTTT,few,TRBJ1-6,TRBV11-2,TRBD1
CASSLRFWTTNTGELFF,TGTGCCAGCAGCTTACGGTTCTGGACAACGAACACCGGGGAGCTGTTTTTT,few,TRBJ2-2,TRBV7-8,NA
CASGLVPGHEQYF,TGTGCTAGTGGTTTGGTTCCGGGTCACGAGCAGTACTTC,few,TRBJ2-7,TRBV12-5,NA
CASRLPGVRANYGYTF,TGTGCCAGCAGGTTACCGGGGGTTAGAGCTAACTATGGCTACACCTTC,NA,TRBJ1-2,TRBV28,NA
CAISEMGGNYGYTF,TGTGCCATCAGTGAGATGGGTGGGAACTATGGCTACACCTTC,NA,TRBJ1-2,TRBV10-3,NA
CASSVTGILAKNIQYF,TGTGCCAGCAGTGTTACAGGGATTCTAGCCAAAAACATTCAGTACTTC,few,TRBJ2-4,TRBV2,NA
CASSPSGLNTEAFF,TGTGCCAGCAGTCCTTCCGGGTTGAACACTGAAGCTTTCTTT,NA,TRBJ1-1,TRBV27,NA
CASSYGDRNEKLFF,TGTGCCAGCAGTTACGGGGACAGGAATGAAAAACTGTTTTTT,NA,TRBJ1-4,TRBV6-6,TRBD1
CASSLEFTNMDNEQFF,TGTGCCAGCAGCTTGGAATTCACTAACATGGACAATGAGCAGTTCTTC,few,TRBJ2-1,TRBV5-5,NA
CASSYDRGLSGYTF,TGTGCCAGCAGTTATGACAGGGGGTTGAGTGGCTACACCTTC,NA,TRBJ1-2,TRBV6-5,TRBD1
CATSRGTSRETQYF,TGTGCCACCAGCAGAGGTACTTCCCGAGAGACCCAGTACTTC,NA,TRBJ2-5,TRBV15,NA
CATNRDNQPQHF,TGTGCCACCAACAGGGATAATCAGCCCCAGCATTTT,few,TRBJ1-5,TRBV7-9,NA
CSILRDTAHEQYF,TGCAGCATACTCCGGGACACGGCCCACGAGCAGTACTTC,NA,TRBJ2-7,TRBV29-1,NA
CAISAGGDYEQYF,TGTGCCATCAGTGCGGGAGGGGACTACGAGCAGTACTTC,once,TRBJ2-7,TRBV10-3,TRBD2
CSARRGEGTEAFF,TGCAGTGCTAGAAGGGGGGAGGGGACTGAAGCTTTCTTT,once,TRBJ1-1,TRBV20-1,NA
CASSLSGDWKAFF,TGTGCCAGCAGTTTAAGTGGGGATTGGAAAGCTTTCTTT,NA,TRBJ1-1,TRBV12-3/TRBV12-4,NA
CASSSPGSPDTQYF,TGTGCCAGCAGCTCCCCTGGCAGTCCAGATACGCAGTATTTT,NA,TRBJ2-3,TRBV13,NA